This T cell receptor beta chain was sequenced for a study of T cells in Graves' hyperthyroidism and ophthalmopathy. Study results and caveats: Blood also carried most thyroid clonotypes expanded above 0.001.

TCR beta CDR3 regions were amplified from RNA transcripts. Using the HTBI primer set, a first-round RT-PCR was run on the TCR CDR3. TCRdb recomputed calls from the multiplex PCR reads with MiXCR, one row per CDR3 protein. Of approximately 640,000 distinct CDR3 sequences listed, roughly 17% are singletons. Hyperthyroidism of Graves' type that showed no ophthalmopathy progression within 18 months was stable. Researchers barred patients who had uncontrolled infection, other autoimmune disease, pregnancy or lactation. Using around 10 ml of fresh peripheral blood, PBMCs were prepared. There are many counts of this clonotype. Its antigen is as yet unknown. V lost 3 bases, J lost 5 bases, and 5 bases stayed unmatched. Germline CDR1 is DFQATT and CDR2 is SNEGSKA (reference sequence). The CDR3 has 14 residues.

The clonotype was recovered from a man aged 50-59 years with Graves' hyperthyroidism. The sample was blood. The chain combines TRBV20-1 with TRBJ2-7; 12 bases line up with TRBD2. DNA of the CDR3: TGCAGTGCTAGCCGACTAGCGGGAGTCCACGAGCAGTACTTC. Amino acids: CSASRLAGVHEQYF.